The present T cell receptor beta chain was sequenced within a study of T cells expressing NK-cell markers. Looking at the study overall: All TCR beta repertoires analysed originated from sorted CD3+CD56+NKG2C+, CD3+CD56+NKG2C- and CD3+CD56-NKG2C+ T cells. Most of the eight sequenced donors tested HCMV-seropositive; one tested seronegative.

No DNA is given; TCRdb re-called the 5' RACE reads and lists each CDR3 protein once. The specimen's table records under 200,000 distinct CDR3 sequences. Study-level points and caveats: CD8+ T cells in over five donors included dominant NKG2C+ clonotypes at about 1.0-7.5%. Dominance of the CD3+CD56-NKG2C+ fraction by these clonotypes also held in a handful of donors.

Comment on this clonotype: Its antigen is not known.

CDR3 length: 14 residues. Looked up from germline, CDR1 is SGHVS and CDR2 is FNYEAQ. The rearrangement joins TRBV7-6 to TRBJ2-5; as DNA is missing, the TRBD2 call by TCRdb cannot be tested. The clonotype was recovered from a woman aged 18 to 75 in good health. Input material: blood T cells: a sorted CD56 or NKG2C T cell subset, CD4+ or CD8+ T cells, or bulk PBMC T cells (not recorded which). The CDR3 loop is CASSAAGGQETQYF.